Below are 30 T cell receptor beta chains sequenced from a single sample in a study of blood T cell repertoires in COVID-19. Repertoires were generated with immunoSEQ multiplex PCR, while TCRdb's copy carries only in-frame clones and drops some. The sample contains about 190,000 clones, around four fifths of which appear only once. The sequencing sample was made of peripheral blood. Receptors were obtained from a man under 40 with active or convalescent COVID-19.

This chain uses TRBV29-1 with TRBJ2-1; D might be TRBD2 (5 bases). This CDR3 is 12 amino acids long. From germline, CDR1 is SQVTM and CDR2 ANQGSEA. The germline V and J ends were trimmed by 8 bases and 6 bases, with 14 bases remaining between them. Here the CDR3 reads CSSVGESNEQFF. CDR3 nucleotide sequence: TGCAGCTCGGTGGGAGAGTCCAATGAGCAGTTCTTC.

This chain connects TRBV7-6 to TRBJ2-3, with 12 bases that match TRBD2. Germline CDR1 reads SGHVS; CDR2 reads FNYEAQ. This CDR3 is 21 amino acids long. V shed 0 bases, J shed 5 bases, and the junction held 18 bases outside the gene matches. The CDR3 protein is CASSLALLGRLAGGPGDTQYF. In DNA, the CDR3 is TGTGCCAGCAGCTTAGCTCTCTTGGGGCGGCTAGCGGGAGGGCCGGGAGATACGCAGTATTTT.

The chain uses TRBV10-3 and TRBJ1-1; no clear D gene. V lost 2 bases and J 0 bases, leaving 4 bases between the germline ends. CDR1 and CDR2 from the germline V gene are ENHRY and SYGVKD. The CDR3 length is 13 residues. Here the CDR3 reads CAISETVNTEAFF. The CDR3 region has the DNA TGTGCCATCAGTGAGACAGTGAACACTGAAGCTTTCTTT.

Here the CDR3 reads CASSLGPAGAGANVLTF. CDR3 bases: TGTGCCAGCAGCTTGGGACCCGCAGGCGCTGGGGCCAACGTCCTGACTTTC. The rearrangement joins TRBV5-4 to TRBJ2-6; no clear D. V lost 0 bases and J lost 2, with 12 bases in between. This CDR3 has 17 residues. Germline V gene sequence: CDR1 SGHNT, CDR2 YYREEE (reference sequence).

The rearrangement links TRBV19 to TRBJ1-5; D gene unclear. In germline, CDR1 is LNHDA, CDR2 SQIVND (reference sequence). The V end was cut by 7 bases, the J end by 9 bases, with 16 bases between. This CDR3 contains 13 residues. CDR3 sequence reads: CASTVTTDRPQHF. The DNA for the CDR3 is TGTGCCAGTACGGTCACTACGGATCGGCCCCAGCATTTT.

The chain carries TRBV5-1 and TRBJ2-7, with D perhaps matching TRBD1 (5 bases). This CDR3 region has 14 residues. Trimming took 3 bases from V and 2 from J, leaving 12 bases between them. Germline CDR1 and CDR2: SGHRS and YFSETQ. The CDR3 nucleotides are TGCGCCAGCAGCTCCGGCCAGGGAACCTACGAGCAGTACTTC. This gives the protein CASSSGQGTYEQYF. Full variable domain (remainder filled in from reference TRBV5-1 and TRBJ2-7): KAGVTQTPRYLIKTRGQQVTLSCSPISGHRSVSWYQQTPGQGLQFLFEYFSETQRNKGNFPGRFSGRQFSNSRSEMNVSTLELGDSALYLCASSSGQGTYEQYFGPGTRLTVT.

The rearrangement uses TRBV7-8 and TRBJ1-2, with D tentatively TRBD1 (5 bases). V lost 4 bases, J lost 11 bases, and 26 bases lay in between. The CDR3 covers 16 residues. Germline V gene sequence: CDR1 SGHVS, CDR2 FQNEAQ. CDR3: CASSSPGLSTVARYTF. DNA for the CDR3: TGTGCCAGCAGCTCACCGGGACTCTCGACAGTCGCCCGTTACACCTTC.

The chain combines TRBV19 with TRBJ2-1, with TRBD2 identical over 8 bases. This CDR3 spans 14 amino acids. Per the germline V gene, CDR1 is LNHDA and CDR2 is SQIVND (reference sequence). V shed 6 bases, J shed 4 bases, and the junction held 5 bases outside the gene matches. CDR3 bases: TGTGCCAGTAGCCGAGCGGGAGCTTACAATGAGCAGTTCTTC. As protein: CASSRAGAYNEQFF.

The chain is built from TRBV6-5 and TRBJ1-1; maybe TRBD1 (5 bases). Between the trimmed V and J ends, which lost 4 bases and 5 bases, there was a span of 11 bases. The CDR3 is made up of 13 amino acids. Germline V lookup: CDR1 MNHEY, CDR2 SVGAGI. The CDR3 spells CASSSGQRTEAFF. Written as DNA, the CDR3 is TGTGCCAGCAGTTCAGGGCAGAGGACTGAAGCTTTCTTT.

This rearrangement joins TRBV29-1 to TRBJ2-7; a weak D match, TRBD2 (5 bases). CDR3 length equals 12 residues. V was cut by 6 bases and J by 2 bases, with 11 bases left in between. Germline CDR1 and CDR2: SQVTM and ANQGSEA. The CDR3 spells CSVGGGAYEQYF. The CDR3 nucleotides read TGCAGCGTAGGAGGCGGCGCCTACGAGCAGTACTTC.

The rearrangement uses TRBV25-1 and TRBJ2-1; D might be TRBD2 (5 bases). V shed 7 bases and J shed 2 bases, with 9 bases lying between them. This CDR3 has 13 residues. The V gene's germline CDR1 is MGHDK and CDR2 SYGVNS. CDR3 nucleotides: TGTGCCAGCATGTCTAGCCCCTACAATGAGCAGTTCTTC. Protein: CASMSSPYNEQFF.

The chain is built from TRBV20-1 and TRBJ1-1; D is ambiguous. Germline CDR1 DFQATT, CDR2 SNEGSKA (reference sequence). This CDR3 region has 11 residues. V was clipped by 6 bases and J by 0 bases, with 5 bases between them. CDR3 bases: TGCAGTGCCCTCCTGAACACTGAAGCTTTCTTT. This encodes CSALLNTEAFF.

The CDR3: CASSRSRQPQHF. DNA of the CDR3: TGTGCCAGCAGCCGGTCCCGCCAGCCCCAGCATTTT. The chain combines TRBV6-4 with TRBJ1-5; D is uncertain. CDR3 length: 12 residues. From germline, CDR1 is MRHNA and CDR2 SNTAGT. V was clipped by 6 bases and J by 7 bases, with 10 bases between them.

The rearrangement uses TRBV10-1 and TRBJ1-2, with TRBD1 matching 7 bases. J gave up 3 bases and V 6 bases, and 4 bases lay outside the gene matches. Germline V gene sequence: CDR1 WNHNN, CDR2 SYGVQD (reference sequence). This CDR3 region has 13 residues. The CDR3 bases are TGCGCCAGCAGCGTCGGGACAGACTATGGCTACACCTTC. Residues: CASSVGTDYGYTF.

CDR3: CASSPPDRIDYGYTF. The CDR3 coding sequence is TGCGCCAGCAGCCCCCCGGACAGGATCGACTATGGCTACACCTTC. This chain connects TRBV4-1 to TRBJ1-2, with 7 bases aligning to TRBD1. The CDR3 extends over 15 amino acids. The junction had 8 bases not matched to a gene; V was cut back by 4 bases and J by 3 bases. Germline assignment: CDR1 MGHRA and CDR2 YSYEKL.

The chain employs TRBV5-1 and TRBJ2-7, with 11 bases fitting TRBD1. CDR1 is SGHRS and CDR2 is YFSETQ in the germline V gene. V lost 7 bases, J lost 3 bases, and 9 bases stayed unmatched. The CDR3 has 15 amino acids. CDR3 sequence reads: CASANGTGGDYEQYV. Here the CDR3 DNA reads TGCGCCAGCGCGAACGGGACAGGGGGTGACTACGAGCAGTACGTC.

The V gene is TRBV27, the J gene TRBJ2-7; D perhaps matches TRBD2 (5 bases). The CDR3 extends over 14 amino acids. Germline CDR1 and CDR2: MNHEY and SMNVEV (reference sequence). V dropped 4 bases and J dropped 1 base, with 11 bases sitting between them. CDR3 sequence reads: CASSSFGGSYEQYF. In DNA form, the CDR3 reads TGTGCCAGCAGTTCTTTTGGCGGGTCCTACGAGCAGTACTTC.

The chain carries TRBV19 and TRBJ1-4; TRBD1 matches at 8 bases. Germline V CDR1 and CDR2: LNHDA, SQIVND (reference sequence). J gave up 5 bases and V 3 bases, and 2 bases lay outside the gene matches. The CDR3 spans 14 residues. DNA of the CDR3: TGTGCCAGTAGTATTGGACAGGGAAATGAAAAACTGTTTTTT. This gives the protein CASSIGQGNEKLFF.

V is TRBV9 and J is TRBJ2-2, with a tentative D call TRBD2 (6 bases). Germline assignment: CDR1 SGDLS and CDR2 YYNGEE. The V gene lost 0 bases and the J gene lost 4 bases, with 19 bases spanning the gap. The CDR3 length is 18 residues. CDR3 DNA sequence: TGTGCCAGCAGCGTAGATCGCCGGACGGGACTTTCCACCGGGGAGCTGTTTTTT. This translates into CASSVDRRTGLSTGELFF.

V is TRBV6-2 or TRBV6-3 and J is TRBJ1-4; 8 bases line up with TRBD1. The CDR3 contains 17 residues. CDR1 is MNHEY, CDR2 SVGEGT, per germline. J was trimmed by 6 bases and V by 6 bases; bases with no gene match: 15. The CDR3 nucleotides read TGTGCCAGCAGCCCCGGGAAGTGGGGACAGGAGGATGAAAAACTGTTTTTT. It yields the protein CASSPGKWGQEDEKLFF.

This rearrangement joins TRBV4-3 to TRBJ2-7; 12 nucleotides line up with TRBD1. Per germline, CDR1 LGHNA and CDR2 YSLEER. The CDR3 totals 14 residues. J gave up 6 bases and V 4 bases, and 4 bases lay outside the gene matches. The CDR3 region is CASSPGQGAGEQYF. Here the CDR3 DNA reads TGCGCCAGCAGCCCGGGACAGGGGGCCGGCGAGCAGTACTTC.

The sample holds one count of this clone. The rearrangement links TRBV9 to TRBJ2-4; 7 bases align to TRBD2. V trimming: 7 bases; J trimming: 2 bases; junction bases outside the gene matches: 6. Per germline, CDR1 SGDLS and CDR2 YYNGEE. CDR3 length equals 14 residues. CDR3 loop: CASGREVTKNIQYF. The CDR3 DNA sequence: TGTGCCAGCGGGAGGGAAGTGACCAAAAACATTCAGTACTTC.

This chain joins TRBV2 and TRBJ2-5, with 7 bases identical to TRBD1. With V trimmed by 7 bases and J by 5 bases, 25 bases remained unmatched. The CDR3 has 19 residues. Germline V lookup: CDR1 SNHLY, CDR2 FYNNEI. CDR3 region: CASTDRGDRERGFGETQYF. In nucleotides, the CDR3 is TGTGCCAGCACCGATCGGGGAGACAGGGAGAGGGGCTTCGGGGAGACCCAGTACTTC.

The V and J genes are TRBV29-1 and TRBJ1-2; D perhaps matches TRBD1 (5 bases). Trimming stripped 5 bases from V and 3 bases from J, with 19 bases between. The CDR3 is made up of 15 amino acids. From germline, CDR1 is SQVTM and CDR2 ANQGSEA. The CDR3 region has the DNA TGCAGCGTTCTCCCCGTTCCCAGGGCGGACTATGGCTACACCTTC. This encodes CSVLPVPRADYGYTF.

The V and J genes are TRBV18 and TRBJ2-1; TRBD1 matches 8 bases. V lost 3 bases and J lost 5; bases outside the gene matches: 9. The CDR3 loop spans 16 amino acids. Germline assignment: CDR1 KGHSH and CDR2 LQKENI. CDR3 bases: TGTGCCAGCTCACCCGGCGTGGCAGGGGGCCACAATGAGCAGTTCTTC. Encoded protein: CASSPGVAGGHNEQFF.

The gene calls are TRBV5-4 and TRBJ2-3; D perhaps matches TRBD2 (5 bases). This CDR3 has 14 amino acids. In germline, CDR1 is SGHNT, CDR2 YYREEE (reference sequence). The germline V and J ends were trimmed by 4 bases and 6 bases, with 15 bases remaining between them. The CDR3 loop is CASSPTEGADTQYF. CDR3 bases: TGTGCCAGCAGCCCAACCGAGGGCGCGGATACGCAGTATTTT.

The rearrangement links TRBV6-2 or TRBV6-3 to TRBJ2-7; tentative D call: TRBD1 (5 bases). Trimming pared 5 bases from V and 2 bases from J, leaving 10 bases between. This CDR3 contains 13 residues. Germline V gene lookup returns CDR1 MNHEY and CDR2 SVGEGT. The CDR3 protein is CASSIGQTYEQYV. Written as DNA, the CDR3 is TGTGCCAGCAGTATTGGACAAACCTACGAGCAGTACGTC.

This rearrangement joins TRBV30 to TRBJ1-5, with D tentatively TRBD1 (5 bases). The CDR3 consists of 12 residues. Trimming left V 1 base short and J 4 bases short, with 5 bases between. The V gene's germline CDR1 is GTSNPN and CDR2 SVGIG (reference sequence). The chain's CDR3 is CAWSEGNQPQHF. CDR3 in DNA: TGTGCCTGGAGTGAGGGGAATCAGCCCCAGCATTTT. Combining the CDR3 with reference TRBV30 and TRBJ1-5 gives the whole variable domain SQTIHQWPATLVQPVGSPLSLECTVEGTSNPNLYWYRQAAGRGLQLLFYSVGIGQISSEVPQNLSASRPQDRQFILSSKKLLLSDSGFYLCAWSEGNQPQHFGDGTRLSIL.

CDR3 sequence (DNA): TGTGCCAGCAGTGAAGCATGGGGGGGCTACAATGAGCAGTTCTTC. It specifies CASSEAWGGYNEQFF. The V and J genes are TRBV6-1 and TRBJ2-1; TRBD2 agrees at 7 bases. This CDR3 is built from 15 residues. CDR1 is MNHNS, CDR2 SASEGT, per germline. J was trimmed by 3 bases and V by 0 bases; bases with no gene match: 2.

V is TRBV10-2 and J is TRBJ2-7; D perhaps matches TRBD2 (6 bases). This CDR3 is 15 amino acids long. Germline CDR1 reads WSHSY; CDR2 reads SAAADI. Trimming pared 3 bases from V and 5 bases from J, leaving 17 bases between. The CDR3 coding sequence is TGCGCCAGCAGTGACCCGACGGAGGGGCGGCACGAGCAGTACGTC. Amino acids: CASSDPTEGRHEQYV.